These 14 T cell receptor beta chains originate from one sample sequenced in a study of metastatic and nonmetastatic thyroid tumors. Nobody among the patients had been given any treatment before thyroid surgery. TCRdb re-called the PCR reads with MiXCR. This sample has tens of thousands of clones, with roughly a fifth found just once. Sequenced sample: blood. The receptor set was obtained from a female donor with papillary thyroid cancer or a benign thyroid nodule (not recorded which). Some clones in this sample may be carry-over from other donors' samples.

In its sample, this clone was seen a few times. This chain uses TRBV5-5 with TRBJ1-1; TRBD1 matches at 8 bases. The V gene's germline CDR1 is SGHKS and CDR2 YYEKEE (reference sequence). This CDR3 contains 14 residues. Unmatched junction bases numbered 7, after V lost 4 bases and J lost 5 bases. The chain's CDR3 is CASSAQGAITEAFF. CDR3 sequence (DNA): TGTGCCAGCAGCGCCCAGGGGGCGATAACTGAAGCTTTCTTT.

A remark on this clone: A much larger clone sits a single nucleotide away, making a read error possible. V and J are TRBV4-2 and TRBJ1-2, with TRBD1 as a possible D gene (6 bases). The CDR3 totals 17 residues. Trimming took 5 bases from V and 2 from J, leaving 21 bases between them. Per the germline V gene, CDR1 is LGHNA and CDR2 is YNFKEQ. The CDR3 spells CASSADLDNRDNYGYTF. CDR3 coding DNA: TGTGCCAGCAGCGCTGACCTAGATAACAGGGACAACTATGGCTACACCTTC.

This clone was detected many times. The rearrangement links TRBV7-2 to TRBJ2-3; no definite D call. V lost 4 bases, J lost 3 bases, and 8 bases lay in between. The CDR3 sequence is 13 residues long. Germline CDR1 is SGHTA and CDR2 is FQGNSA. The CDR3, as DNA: TGTGCCAGCAGCTCCTCCGGGACAGATACGCAGTATTTT. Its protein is CASSSSGTDTQYF.

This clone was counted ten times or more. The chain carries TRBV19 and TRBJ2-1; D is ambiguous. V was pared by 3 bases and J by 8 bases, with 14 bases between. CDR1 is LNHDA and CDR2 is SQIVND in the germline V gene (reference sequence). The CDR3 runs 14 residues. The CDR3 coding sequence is TGTGCCAGTAGTATCTCAAAGGTAGCAGATGAGCAGTTCTTC. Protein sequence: CASSISKVADEQFF.

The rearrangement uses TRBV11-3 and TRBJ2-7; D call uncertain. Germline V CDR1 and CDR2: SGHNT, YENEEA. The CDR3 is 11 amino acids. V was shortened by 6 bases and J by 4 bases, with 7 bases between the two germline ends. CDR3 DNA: TGTGCCAGCAGGGTGGGTTACGAGCAGTACTTC. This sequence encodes CASRVGYEQYF.

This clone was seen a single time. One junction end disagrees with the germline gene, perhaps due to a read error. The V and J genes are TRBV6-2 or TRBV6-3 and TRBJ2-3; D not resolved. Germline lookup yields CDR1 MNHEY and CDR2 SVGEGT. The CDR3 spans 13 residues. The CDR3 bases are TGTGCCAGCTTTGACCAAGGTGCAGATACTCAGTATTTT. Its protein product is CASFDQGADTQYF.

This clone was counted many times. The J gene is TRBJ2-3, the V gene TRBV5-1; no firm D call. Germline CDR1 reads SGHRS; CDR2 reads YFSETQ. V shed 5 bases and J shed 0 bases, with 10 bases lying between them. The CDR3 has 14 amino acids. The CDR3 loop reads CASRGAASTDTQYF. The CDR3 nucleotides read TGCGCCAGCAGGGGTGCAGCAAGCACAGATACGCAGTATTTT.

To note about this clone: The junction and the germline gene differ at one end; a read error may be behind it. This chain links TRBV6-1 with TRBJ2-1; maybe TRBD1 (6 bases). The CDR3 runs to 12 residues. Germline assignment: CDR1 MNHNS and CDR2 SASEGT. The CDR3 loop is CASSDRTVVKIF. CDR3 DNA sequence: TGTGCCAGCAGTGACCGGACAGTGGTAAAGATCTTC.

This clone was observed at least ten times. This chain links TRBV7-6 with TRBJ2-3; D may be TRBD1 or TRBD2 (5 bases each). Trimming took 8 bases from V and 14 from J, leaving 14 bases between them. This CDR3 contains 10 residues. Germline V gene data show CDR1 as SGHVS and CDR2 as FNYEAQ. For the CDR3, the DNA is TGTGCCAGCCGGGACCCCGGTGGGTATTTT. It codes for CASRDPGGYF.

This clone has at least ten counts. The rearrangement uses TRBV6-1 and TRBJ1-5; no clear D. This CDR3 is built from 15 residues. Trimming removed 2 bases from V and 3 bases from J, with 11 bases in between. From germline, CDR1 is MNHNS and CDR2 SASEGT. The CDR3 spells CASSEYEGANQPQHF. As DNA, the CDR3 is TGTGCCAGCAGTGAATATGAAGGAGCCAATCAGCCCCAGCATTTT.

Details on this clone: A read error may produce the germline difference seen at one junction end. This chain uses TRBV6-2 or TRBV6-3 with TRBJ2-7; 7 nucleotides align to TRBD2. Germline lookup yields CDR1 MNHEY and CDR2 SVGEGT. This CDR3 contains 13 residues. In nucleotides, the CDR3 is TGTGCCAGCAGCTACTTGGGCGGGAGCGCAGAGTACTTC. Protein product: CASSYLGGSAEYF.

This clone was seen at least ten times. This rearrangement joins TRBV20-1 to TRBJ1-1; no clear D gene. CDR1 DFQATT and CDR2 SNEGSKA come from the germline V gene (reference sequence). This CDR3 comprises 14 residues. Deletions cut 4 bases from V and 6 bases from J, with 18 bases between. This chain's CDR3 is CSANSFKGRSEAFF. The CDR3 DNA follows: TGCAGTGCTAACAGTTTTAAGGGTAGATCTGAAGCTTTCTTT.

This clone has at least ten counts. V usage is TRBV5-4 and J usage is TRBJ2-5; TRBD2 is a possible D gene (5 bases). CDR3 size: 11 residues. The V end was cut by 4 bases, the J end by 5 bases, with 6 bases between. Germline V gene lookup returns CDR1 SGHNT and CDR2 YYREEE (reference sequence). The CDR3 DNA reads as TGTGCCAGCAGCAGGGAGGAGACCCAGTACTTC. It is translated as CASSREETQYF.

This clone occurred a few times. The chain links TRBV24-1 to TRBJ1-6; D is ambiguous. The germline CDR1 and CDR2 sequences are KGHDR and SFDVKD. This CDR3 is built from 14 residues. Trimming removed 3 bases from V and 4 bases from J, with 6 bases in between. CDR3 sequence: CATSDNLYNSPLHF. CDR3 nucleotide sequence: TGTGCCACCAGTGATAATCTATATAATTCACCCCTCCACTTT.